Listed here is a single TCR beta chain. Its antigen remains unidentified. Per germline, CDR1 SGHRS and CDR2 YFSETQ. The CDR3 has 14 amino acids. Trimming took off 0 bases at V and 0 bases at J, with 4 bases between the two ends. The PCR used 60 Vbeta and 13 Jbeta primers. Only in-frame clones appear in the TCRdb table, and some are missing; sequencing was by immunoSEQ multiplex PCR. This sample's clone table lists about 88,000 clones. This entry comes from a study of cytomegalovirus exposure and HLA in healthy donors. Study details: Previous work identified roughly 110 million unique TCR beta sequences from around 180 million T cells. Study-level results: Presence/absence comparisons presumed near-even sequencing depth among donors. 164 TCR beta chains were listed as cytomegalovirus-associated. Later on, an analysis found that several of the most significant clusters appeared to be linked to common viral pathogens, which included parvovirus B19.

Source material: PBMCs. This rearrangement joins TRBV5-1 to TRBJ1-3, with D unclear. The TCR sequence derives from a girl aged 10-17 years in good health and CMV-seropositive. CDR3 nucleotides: TGCGCCAGCAGCTTGGACATCTCTGGAAACACCATATATTTT. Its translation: CASSLDISGNTIYF.